There are a few counts of the clone carrying this T cell receptor beta chain. Its cognate antigen is unknown. The CDR3 is 14 amino acids. V shed 7 bases and J shed 2 bases, with 15 bases lying between them. Germline V CDR1 and CDR2: MNHEY, SMNVEV (reference sequence). These data come from a study of CD8 T cell repertoires and HIV-1 epitope variants. Background on the study: Controls included no peptide, Ebola AY9 epitope, and a CMV, EBV, flu pool. Enriched T cells were co-cultured with equal autologous T cell-negative cells. Study-wide results and limits: Beta chains alone show antigen proliferation, not cytokine profile or function. Of roughly nine antigen-specific beta clonotypes, 5 or 6 appeared to cross-react with escape variants.

Libraries were prepared by immunoSEQ multiplex PCR; TCRdb keeps only in-frame clonotypes and omits some of them. The sample lists just under 6,000 clones, under 75% seen once, with 44% in the top ten. Specimen: cultured CD8+ T cells derived from PBMCs. This clonotype was sampled from a male donor with HIV. The chain combines TRBV27 with TRBJ2-7; D not certain. The DNA for the CDR3 is TGTGCCAGCACCCCGGGCGGATTTCCCTACGAGCAGTACTTC. Amino acid sequence: CASTPGGFPYEQYF.